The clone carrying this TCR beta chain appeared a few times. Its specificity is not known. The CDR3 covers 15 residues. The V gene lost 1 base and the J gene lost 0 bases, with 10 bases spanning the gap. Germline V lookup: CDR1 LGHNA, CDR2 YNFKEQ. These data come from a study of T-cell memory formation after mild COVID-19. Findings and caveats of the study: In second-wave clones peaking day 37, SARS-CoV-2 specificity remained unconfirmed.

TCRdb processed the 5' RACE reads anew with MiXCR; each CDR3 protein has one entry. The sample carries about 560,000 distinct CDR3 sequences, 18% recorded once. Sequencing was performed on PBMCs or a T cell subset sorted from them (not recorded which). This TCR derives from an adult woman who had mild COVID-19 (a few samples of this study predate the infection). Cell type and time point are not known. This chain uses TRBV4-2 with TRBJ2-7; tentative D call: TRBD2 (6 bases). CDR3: CASSQVEGSSYEQYF. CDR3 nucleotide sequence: TGTGCCAGCAGCCAAGTGGAGGGAAGCTCCTACGAGCAGTACTTC.